This T cell receptor (beta chain) was sequenced during a study of cytomegalovirus exposure and HLA in healthy donors (dated by TCRdb to about 2017). A note on the overall study: An earlier analysis of several hundred of the donors reported 276 Gb of sequence data and 117 million unique TCR beta sequences obtained from approximately 180 million T cells. Typing coverage varied by locus: roughly 620-630 donors for A, B, C, DRB1 and DQB1; roughly 510 for DQA1; about 570 for DPA1; some 470 for DPB1. The study used immunosequencing to profile the T cell repertoires of approximately 690 subjects and linked those repertoires to cytomegalovirus serostatus. Rather than using new phenotypic data, the later analysis identified candidate immune exposures from TCR beta sequences and from how often those sequences occurred across donors. Approximately 300 gigabases of sequencing data and about 92 million unique TCR sequences made up an early release that covered 500 to 700 HLA-typed donors. Of the 300 to 400 genotyped donors, approximately 83% fell in the genetic ancestry cluster associated with self-reported Caucasian donors. All discovery cohort repertoires had been generated using a single sequencing platform. The aim of the study was to test whether cataloging public T cell receptors could identify signatures of past pathogen exposure. Alongside the repertoire data, information on donor age, sex, ethnicity and CMV serostatus was compiled. Along with the roughly 700-subject first cohort, a separate validation cohort of over 90 different subjects was used. The study combined high-throughput TCR immunosequencing, statistical association of individual TCRs with disease status, and machine learning to predict cytomegalovirus infection status. Among 350 to 400 genotyped donors of the cohort, an average of approximately 230,000 unique TCR beta nucleotide sequences were sequenced per donor, around a sixth of them non-productive. Both class I and class II loci were covered by HLA typing, at four-digit resolution. In an earlier analysis of 587 of the donors, high-throughput TCR beta sequencing was used to judge whether each TCR beta V gene segment behaved as functional or pseudogenic. Because of strong linkage in the cohort, roughly five DR-DQ haplotypes were treated as single units for association and clustering. A later genetic analysis took genome-wide SNP genotypes for about three fifths of the roughly 700 donors and used that subset as a discovery cohort. A later analysis re-examined previously published TCR beta repertoires from around 670 donors and added high-resolution HLA genotyping to investigate patterns of TCR occurrence.

The cohort comprised some 700 healthy bone marrow donors. At the time of sampling, every cohort member was nominally healthy, though immune exposures that went unrecorded were likely present. The donor was CMV seropositive and belonged to the group of 250 to 300 seropositive cohort members. A peripheral blood sample was provided by each donor, and peripheral blood mononuclear cells were used for TCR beta sequencing. The Qiagen DNeasy Blood Extraction Kit was used to extract genomic DNA from the blood cell samples. What the research found in general, with its limitations: According to a later analysis, most CMV-associated TCR beta chains appeared to be HLA-restricted, and the HLA associations seemed to be driven largely by CMV exposure. A later analysis found that HLA-associated TCR beta chains were more clonally expanded and had lower generation probabilities than equally common non-associated chains. According to the authors, the approach could potentially be generalized to other disease states and immunological phenotypes. Some IMGT-functional V segments, including TRBV6-2 and TRBV6-3, could not be distinguished by the 87-base-pair reads and were therefore excluded. Broadly in line with IMGT annotations, most TCR beta V segments showed up in productive rearrangements about 90% or about 30% of the time in an earlier analysis of around 550 of the donors. The study listed 150 to 200 TCR beta chains as associated with cytomegalovirus. A later analysis found that TCR association rates varied across HLA loci, with DRB1 alleles showing the most associated TCRs and HLA-C alleles the fewest. The classifier was reported to diagnose cytomegalovirus status with high specificity and sensitivity in both the original and validation cohorts. According to a later analysis, parvovirus B19, influenza, CMV and Epstein-Barr virus appeared linked to several top co-occurrence clusters. A later genetic analysis associated a missense DCLRE1C variant with V-gene and J-gene trimming of TCR beta chains, and an independent cohort replicated the association. Strong co-occurrence of HLA alleles, especially DR and DQ, made assigning TCR associations to individual alleles difficult. Immune exposure information for the cohort was limited to CMV serostatus. At a false discovery rate of 0.05, a later analysis linked fewer than 20,000 TCR beta sequences to specific HLA alleles. In a later genetic analysis, fewer N-insertions in productive TCRs were reported among donors in an Asian-associated ancestry cluster than the roughly 700-donor mean. Sequencing depth was assumed to be roughly uniform across donors in the presence/absence analyses, though that assumption may not hold. Linkage disequilibrium might explain the correlated functional status among segregating V segments, but an unknown experimental factor could not be excluded. A further reported finding was that TCR beta sequences accurately predicted the HLA-A and HLA-B alleles for most subjects in the first cohort. Because counts were too low, about 18 rarely observed V segments, including chromosome 9 orphons, were left out of the earlier analysis of approximately 500 of the donors. Because some donors lacked HLA typing at each locus, the association tests relied only on the typed subset. Three of the identified cytomegalovirus-associated TCR beta chains were confirmed in vitro to be specific for cytomegalovirus antigens. The sequencing pipeline was judged likely to have produced a cluster of highly shared sequence variants as a technical artifact. Across donors, most TCR sequences were observed very rarely, whereas some public TCRs were present in many individuals. In this cohort, only TCR beta chains were sequenced, and detectable features were limited by the absence of alpha or paired-chain data.

CDR1 and CDR2 (LNHDA, SQIVND) derive from the germline V gene (reference sequence). V is shortened by 4 bases, J by 4 bases, and the region joining them spans 10 bases. The CDR3 holds 13 amino acids from the cysteine to the phenylalanine. Only the CDR3 DNA stays, 39 bases, in frame from base 1. As concerns this clone: Its antigen is not yet known. Base-call qualities are not available, and no considerably larger clone is one nucleotide away.

Receptor libraries were prepared by the immunoSEQ multiplex PCR assay. The multiplex PCR relied on a mix of 60 forward primers for TCR Vbeta segments and 13 reverse primers for TCR Jbeta segments. A multiplex PCR assay on genomic DNA amplified the CDR3 region of rearranged TCR beta genes. The amplified TCR beta libraries were sequenced on the Illumina HiSeq System as 87-base-pair reads. The paper's processing steps were these. A later analysis counted about 80 million unique TCR beta chains across the 666 repertoires, and around 9.9 million of these chains were shared by at least two donors. A nearest-neighbor algorithm error-corrected the raw reads and collapsed the reads into unique sequences, merging closely related sequences to remove PCR and sequencing errors. V, D and J gene segments were assigned by aligning CDR3 sequences to IMGT reference sequences. For a sequence to be retained, at least a six-nucleotide match to both a V gene segment and a J gene segment was required. Rearrangements were called productive when the CDR3 lacked stop codons and stayed in frame with V and J; all others were non-productive. CDR3 was defined according to IMGT convention as the region running from the second conserved V-encoded cysteine to the conserved J-encoded phenylalanine. Sequences without an unambiguous match to a single V gene segment were excluded from the earlier analysis of a few hundred of the donors. In an earlier analysis of more than 500 of the donors, a V segment was called functional when productive rearrangements were above 56.7%, and segregating when the standard deviation between donors exceeded 5%. A statistical classification framework was built to diagnose cytomegalovirus status from the catalog of TCR beta chain sequences. In a later analysis, TCR nucleotide sequences were compared against IMGT/GENE-DB human TR gene sequences so that V and J genes could be assigned. A later analysis assigned CDR3 sequences and most-parsimonious VDJ recombination scenarios with the TCRdist pipeline. A later analysis defined each TCR beta chain by its CDR3 amino acid sequence plus V-gene family, and excluded reads lacking a unique V-gene family. To address suspected cross-contamination and a sequencing artifact, a later analysis removed several hundred highly shared, low-generation-probability nucleotide sequences. For each public chain, a later analysis derived a clonal expansion index from normalized ranks of inferred template counts within each repertoire. A later analysis computed generation probabilities with a VDJ recombination model fitted to out-of-frame rearrangements, and checked the results against IGoR. A later analysis scored TCR-TCR, TCR-HLA and TCR-CMV co-occurrence with hypergeometric tests, applying a repertoire-size bias correction to TCR pairs. False discovery rates were estimated in a later analysis by permuting HLA or CMV assignments 20 times. In a later analysis, co-occurring TCRs were grouped with DBSCAN, and TCRdist sequence similarity was added when clustering was performed within HLA-allele-positive subsets. Co-occurrence clustering excluded repertoires with fewer than 30,000 or more than 120,000 public chains, plus five with anomalous nucleotide sharing. Imported from immuneACCESS, the table was reduced by TCRdb to in-frame sequences with V and J called. These copies leave out some clones; in studies compared against another copy, an unresolved V gene accounts for under half, and the cause of the remainder is not known. V, J and clone size derive from that table, while D and trimming were established from the DNA sequence. For this sample there are more than 60,000 clones; around 80% appear just once. The top ten clones comprise approximately 17% of the sample.

The chain couples TRBV19 to TRBJ1-1, with no reliable assignment of the D segment. The TCR comes from a man aged 65 to 79 in good health and CMV-seropositive. The sample taken for sequencing was PBMCs. The DNA sequence is as follows: TGTGCCAGTAGTACCCTTTCGGGCACTGAAGCTTTCTTT. It translates as CASSTLSGTEAFF.